This T cell receptor beta chain was identified in a study of blood T cell repertoires in COVID-19. This clone was observed a single time. Germline V lookup: CDR1 MNHEY, CDR2 SMNVEV (reference sequence). The CDR3 length is 14 residues. V lost 3 bases and J lost 5; bases outside the gene matches: 5. Here immunoSEQ multiplex PCR was the method, and the copy in TCRdb shows in-frame clones only, minus some. This table has approximately 150,000 clones, 75% to 90% appearing once. The sequencing sample was made of peripheral blood. The V call is TRBV27, the J call TRBJ2-5, with 8 bases lining up with TRBD1. The receptor comes from a woman aged 60 to 75 with active COVID-19. The CDR3 region has the DNA TGTGCCAGCAGTTTGACAGGGGAATGGGAGACCCAGTACTTC. Protein sequence: CASSLTGEWETQYF.